These T cell receptor beta chains were read from a single sample in a study of T cell responses to AZD1222 COVID-19 vaccine. Produced via immunoSEQ multiplex PCR; TCRdb's table is partial and in-frame only. The sample carries some 80,000 clones, 65% to 80% recorded once. The sample here was peripheral blood, taken 28 days after the second dose of the MenACWY control vaccine. The receptors here all came from an adult who received the MenACWY meningococcal vaccine as a control. The CDR3 runs from the conserved cysteine through the conserved F or W. D genes are given only for firm matches. Clone size is given for some rows only: seen once, a few or many times, or a class if the clone is expanded.

d_gene	abundance	len	v_gene	j_gene	CDR3aa	CDR3nt
TRBD2	.	14	TRBV6-6	TRBJ2-4	CASSRSGGGNIQYF	TGTGCCAGCAGTCGATCAGGCGGGGGAAACATTCAGTACTTC
.	few	13	TRBV6-2/TRBV6-3	TRBJ2-7	CASSYLDQPKMLF	TGTGCCAGCAGTTACCTGGACCAGCCGAAAATGTTGTTC
.	few	14	TRBV29-1	TRBJ1-1	CSVDLGGVGTEAFF	TGCAGCGTTGATTTGGGGGGGGTAGGGACTGAAGCTTTCTTT
TRBD2	.	13	TRBV12-3/TRBV12-4	TRBJ2-2	CASKRDLTGELFF	TGTGCCAGCAAGCGGGACCTCACCGGGGAGCTGTTTTTT
.	.	13	TRBV7-2	TRBJ1-1	CASSSTPNTEAFF	TGTGCCAGCAGCTCAACACCGAACACTGAAGCTTTCTTT
TRBD1	.	15	TRBV18	TRBJ2-3	CASSPGQGVTDTQYF	TGTGCCAGCTCACCTGGACAGGGGGTCACAGATACGCAGTATTTT
.	.	13	TRBV29-1	TRBJ2-1	CSVGLRLGNEQFF	TGCAGCGTTGGTCTTCGACTTGGCAATGAGCAGTTCTTC
.	.	15	TRBV28	TRBJ1-5	CASTRPGFGNQPQHF	TGTGCCAGCACACGCCCCGGGTTCGGCAATCAGCCCCAGCATTTT
TRBD2	once	15	TRBV9	TRBJ2-5	CASSTGTSGVETQYF	TGTGCCAGCAGCACTGGGACTAGCGGGGTTGAGACCCAGTACTTC
TRBD2	.	17	TRBV4-2	TRBJ2-3	CASSQDARSGSADTQYF	TGTGCCAGCAGCCAAGATGCGCGTAGCGGGAGTGCAGATACGCAGTATTTT
.	.	17	TRBV4-1	TRBJ2-7	CASSQDESRYSSYEQYF	TGCGCCAGCAGCCAAGATGAATCCAGATATAGCTCCTACGAGCAGTACTTC
.	.	15	TRBV11-1	TRBJ1-2	CASSLTGTANYGYTF	TGTGCCAGCAGCTTAACGGGCACGGCTAACTATGGCTACACCTTC
TRBD1	.	12	TRBV2	TRBJ1-6	CASEGDSRGLHF	TGTGCCAGCGAGGGGGACAGCCGGGGCCTCCACTTT
TRBD1	.	16	TRBV7-9	TRBJ1-1	CASSEPATGGVAEAFF	TGTGCCAGCTCCGAACCCGCTACAGGGGGTGTCGCTGAAGCTTTCTTT
.	.	13	TRBV28	TRBJ1-2	CATVNRVDYGYTF	TGTGCCACCGTGAACAGGGTAGACTATGGCTACACCTTC
TRBD1	.	15	TRBV14	TRBJ2-7	CASSQDGQGWYEQYF	TGTGCCAGCAGCCAAGACGGACAGGGTTGGTACGAGCAGTACTTC
.	.	14	TRBV11-2	TRBJ1-1	CASSFSGTLAEAFF	TGTGCCAGCAGCTTCTCGGGTACTTTAGCTGAAGCTTTCTTT
.	once	13	TRBV6-5	TRBJ1-5	CASQGGSNQPQHF	TGTGCCAGCCAGGGCGGAAGCAATCAGCCCCAGCATTTT
.	.	13	TRBV21-1	TRBJ1-1	CASPTGGSTEAFF	TGTGCCAGCCCGACAGGGGGCTCAACTGAAGCTTTCTTT
TRBD1	.	15	TRBV5-1	TRBJ1-3	CASSLEPTGGNTIYF	TGCGCCAGCAGCTTAGAACCGACAGGGGGAAACACCATATATTTT
.	.	15	TRBV13	TRBJ1-2	CASSSQITGYYGYTF	TGTGCCAGCAGCTCACAAATTACGGGGTACTATGGCTACACCTTC
.	.	13	TRBV7-6	TRBJ1-5	CASSLGRNQPQHF	TGTGCCAGCAGCTTAGGGCGGAATCAGCCCCAGCATTTT
TRBD1	.	13	TRBV2	TRBJ1-5	CASKGTANQPQHF	TGTGCCAGCAAGGGGACAGCCAATCAGCCCCAGCATTTT
TRBD2	.	18	TRBV7-9	TRBJ2-3	CASSKGQTSGRAADTQYF	TGTGCCAGCAGCAAGGGACAGACTAGCGGGAGGGCCGCAGATACGCAGTATTTT
TRBD1	.	13	TRBV30	TRBJ1-6	CAYNRQGNSPLHF	TGTGCCTATAATAGACAGGGAAATTCACCCCTCCACTTT
.	.	13	TRBV12-3/TRBV12-4	TRBJ1-6	CASSPQLGSPLHF	TGTGCCAGCAGTCCTCAGCTAGGATCACCCCTCCACTTT
TRBD1	.	14	TRBV7-8	TRBJ2-5	CASSPGTGRETQYF	TGTGCCAGCAGCCCCGGGACAGGGAGGGAGACCCAGTACTTC